What follows is one T cell receptor (beta chain) and its context. Primers used in a second PCR of about 7 to 12 cycles were a sample-barcoded 5' primer and a J-beta primer mix. MiXCR, applied by TCRdb to the 5' RACE reads, yields one record per CDR3 protein. The repertoire holds 600,000 to 1,000,000 distinct CDR3 sequences, with about 25% as singletons. V lost 0 bases, J lost 0 bases, and 15 bases lay in between. Germline values: CDR1 SQVTM, CDR2 ANQGSEA. This CDR3 spans 17 amino acids. These data originate in a study of blood T cells in healthy people across ages. The data also belong to a second study, concerning T cells of mothers and their children. That paper states: Mothers gave over 9 million TCR beta CDR3 reads each, and children several million each.

The rearrangement joins TRBV29-1 to TRBJ2-1; D might be TRBD1 (7 bases). The sequence was obtained from a boy between 10 and 17 years old in good health. Sequenced: blood. CDR3 bases: TGCAGCGTTGAAGATCCCAGGGGGGTGAGCTCCTACAATGAGCAGTTCTTC. It translates to CSVEDPRGVSSYNEQFF.